This TCR beta chain was sequenced in a study of T cell responses to AZD1222 COVID-19 vaccine (dated by TCRdb to the early 2020s). For context, the study as a whole: TCR sequencing covered more than 230 trial participants: roughly 200 given two doses of AZD1222 and 26 given two doses of MenACWY control vaccine. Trial participants were enrolled by age into subgroups of 18-55, 56-69 and 70-plus years, and roughly 160, 29 and 62 TCR-sequenced participants, respectively, were included in these subgroups. The research as a whole found: The 56-69-year group was small, and its depth increase did not reach significance, likely because of low power. CD4 TCRs associated with the vaccine covered the entire spike protein, and the dominant responses were in regions 160-218 and 743-854. Reportedly, close to half of the unique spike-specific TCRs recognized epitopes lying outside the regions that are mutated in the B.1.351 and B.1.1.7 variants. No day 14 peak-response samples were available, so repertoires were characterized only after the peak T cell response. After two AZD1222 doses, both the breadth and the depth of spike-specific TCRs were significantly higher than at day 0 and than in MenACWY recipients. Participants were mostly white British, with more females than males. The authors suggested clonal diversity may have been underestimated. Conclusions about previously exposed vaccinees are limited, since just five or six AZD1222 recipients were seropositive for SARS-CoV-2 at baseline.

Per the publication, the time point label means: about 28 days (+/-7) after the second vaccine dose. AZD1222 recipients with second doses at about 4 weeks or about 12 weeks were pooled, because spike-specific TCR depth and breadth did not differ between schedules. The vaccinee samples were drawn from two UK trials, COV001 and COV002, one of which was a single-blind randomized controlled phase 2/3 trial testing AZD1222 (ChAdOx1 nCoV-19) in healthy adults. Trial participant PBMC samples were collected at day 0 and day 28 after the second dose for TCRbeta chain sequencing. V has 0 bases trimmed and J has 10 bases trimmed; junction bases matching no gene number 5. CDR3 length: 13 amino acids, cysteine to phenylalanine. Only the CDR3 DNA stays, 39 bases, in frame from base 1. Reading the germline V gene (reference sequence) gives CDR1 LNHDA and CDR2 SQIVND. The CDR3 regions of human TCRbeta chains were analyzed by immunosequencing. Per the original workflow: TCRs in the repertoires were matched against a reference library of SARS-CoV-2-specific TCRs that had been generated with the MIRA antigen-specificity platform. Breadth was defined as the fraction of unique TCRs that were SARS-CoV-2-associated. Depth was defined as the fraction of total T cells that were SARS-CoV-2-associated. Each spike-specific TCR was assigned to its reactive spike region and to a CD4 or CD8 class using the MIRA data. Log10-transformed breadth and depth values were compared by one-way ANOVA with Sidak's multiple comparisons tests. TCRdb carries this immuneACCESS record with in-frame sequences only. Its versions omit some clonotypes, under half of them owing to an unresolved V gene in the studies checked, with the rest unexplained. V and J calls and clone size are given by that table; D and trimming were obtained from the DNA. The sample table lists 40,000 to 50,000 clones, over 80% of them with a count of one. Over 15% of the sample rests with the top ten.

Points on this clone: Its antigen is unknown. Per-base qualities were not stored, and no clone one base away is much larger.

The receptor was derived from an adult who received the AZD1222 COVID-19 vaccine. The V and J segments used are TRBV19 and TRBJ1-1; 7 central nucleotides agree with TRBD1. The sample here was peripheral blood, taken 28 days after the second AZD1222 dose. The DNA sequence reads TGTGCCAGTAGTATAGATGGGACAGTTTCAGCTTTCTTT. It translates to CASSIDGTVSAFF.